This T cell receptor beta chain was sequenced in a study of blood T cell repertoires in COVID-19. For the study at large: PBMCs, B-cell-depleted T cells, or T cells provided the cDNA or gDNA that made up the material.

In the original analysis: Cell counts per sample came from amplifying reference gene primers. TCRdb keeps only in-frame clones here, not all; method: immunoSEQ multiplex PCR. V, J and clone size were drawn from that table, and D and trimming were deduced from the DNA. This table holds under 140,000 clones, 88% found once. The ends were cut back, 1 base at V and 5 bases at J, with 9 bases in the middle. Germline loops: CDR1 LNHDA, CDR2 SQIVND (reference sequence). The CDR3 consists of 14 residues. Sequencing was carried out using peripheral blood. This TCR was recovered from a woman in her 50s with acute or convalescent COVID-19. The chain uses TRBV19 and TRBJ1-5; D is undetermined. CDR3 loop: CASSIAGSYQPQHF. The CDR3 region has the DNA TGTGCCAGTAGTATAGCGGGGAGCTATCAGCCCCAGCATTTT.